Following are 5 T cell receptor beta chains from one sample sequenced in a study of blood T cell repertoires in COVID-19. Produced via immunoSEQ multiplex PCR; TCRdb's table is partial and in-frame only. The top ten hold around 4% of the sample, which has 200,000 to 250,000 clones, around 89% seen once. Source material: PBMCs or T cells enriched from blood (not recorded which). These receptors were obtained from a young woman who had recovered from COVID-19.

V usage is TRBV15 and J usage is TRBJ1-4; tentative D call: TRBD1 (6 bases). Germline CDR1 is LNHNV and CDR2 is YYDKDF (reference sequence). The CDR3 spans 15 residues. V was shortened by 9 bases and J by 7 bases, with 21 bases between the two germline ends. The CDR3 reads CATTEGIAGAEKLFF. CDR3 DNA: TGTGCCACTACCGAAGGGATAGCAGGGGCTGAAAAACTGTTTTTT.

V gene TRBV7-8 combines with J gene TRBJ2-3, with D perhaps matching TRBD2 (7 bases). CDR1 is SGHVS, CDR2 FQNEAQ, per germline. V shed 2 bases and J shed 0 bases, with 15 bases lying between them. The CDR3 has 17 residues. DNA for the CDR3: TGTGCCAGCAGCTTAAGGGAGGGACATCCTAGCACAGATACGCAGTATTTT. Amino acids: CASSLREGHPSTDTQYF.

The V call is TRBV29-1, the J call TRBJ1-1; tentative D call: TRBD1 (6 bases). The germline V gene encodes CDR1 SQVTM and CDR2 ANQGSEA. The ends were cut back, 6 bases at V and 1 base at J, with 9 bases in the middle. The length of the CDR3 is 12 residues. The CDR3 DNA reads TGCAGCGTCGCGGACAGGAACACTGAAGCTTTCTTT. It codes for CSVADRNTEAFF.

The V call is TRBV13, the J call TRBJ2-3; tentatively, D is TRBD2 (5 bases). CDR3 length equals 17 residues. Trimming removed 3 bases at V and 5 bases at J, with 21 bases between. The V gene's germline CDR1 is PRHDT and CDR2 FYEKMQ (reference sequence). The CDR3 protein is CASSFHGESKEGDTQYF. CDR3 nucleotides: TGTGCCAGCAGCTTCCACGGGGAGAGTAAAGAGGGAGATACGCAGTATTTT.

V usage is TRBV3-1 (or the pseudogene TRBV3-2) and J usage is TRBJ1-2, with 8 positions matching TRBD1. CDR1 and CDR2 from the germline V gene are LGHDT and YNNKEL (reference sequence). V trimming: 1 base; J trimming: 8 bases; junction bases outside the gene matches: 21. The CDR3 contains 19 residues. The CDR3 DNA reads TGTGCCAGCAGCCAAGGATCTCGACGGCTATTAGACAGGGGCGGAGGCTACACCTTC. This translates into CASSQGSRRLLDRGGGYTF.